These T cell receptor beta chains were read from a single sample in a study of T-cell reconstitution after alpha-beta-depleted transplantation in children. One entry per CDR3 protein results from TCRdb running MiXCR on the PCR reads. This table has about 230,000 distinct CDR3 sequences, approximately 10% appearing once. The sequencing here drew on PBMCs, taken before TCRalphabeta/CD19-depleted stem cell transplant. These receptor sequences come from a child under two years old with acute myeloid leukemia, due to receive a stem cell transplant. Both conserved end residues are part of each CDR3.

v_call cdr3_aa
TRBV30 CAWSVNRGQSGYTF
TRBV18 CASSPLLTGSIYEQYF
TRBV5-1 CASSLGRGKALHF
TRBV2 CASSELGSSYEQYF
TRBV25-1 CASSSPGPGTDTQYF
TRBV5-1 CASSLAGTDNTEAFF
TRBV5-1 CASSPGQGLYEQYF
TRBV6-4 CASSHPVDHRGETQYF
TRBV20-1 CSASRDYQGDTQYF
TRBV4-2 CASSQELAGVGETQYF
TRBV20-1 CSVVFTTDTEAFF
TRBV28 CASRGTAYGYTF
TRBV20-1 CSATTLAREVLTYEQYF
TRBV5-1 CASSLGTFYNEQFF
TRBV28 CASGESGVQFF
TRBV28 CASSSGTGRQPQHF
TRBV12-3/TRBV12-4 CASGDGTGVTGELFF
TRBV5-1 CASRETSGGASETQYF
TRBV12-3/TRBV12-4 CASSHPPLTSTQYF
TRBV20-1 CSARPPTGGGFEQYF
TRBV5-1 CASSLGLPGTGELFF
TRBV20-1 CSARAGLAGADNEQFF
TRBV28 CASSGSPGAQGIGYTF
TRBV28 CASSLGTLAGANVLTF
TRBV5-1 CASSLEAGALTDTQYF
TRBV18 CASSRDGLSGAFF
TRBV29-1 CSVVGRGEQYF
TRBV12-3/TRBV12-4 CASSPGLANTDTQYF
TRBV7-2 CASSLASETQYF
TRBV3-1 CASSQLSVNTGELFF
TRBV11-3 CASSSEGGSAFF
TRBV12-3/TRBV12-4 CASRTGGNSPLHF
TRBV12-3/TRBV12-4 CASDTSGGLSSGNTIYF
TRBV7-8 CASSLRTGETYEQYF
TRBV5-1 CASSFGTSLITYNEQFF
TRBV28 CASSQGIAGFYEQYF
TRBV29-1 CSVTAGSTNTGELFF
TRBV2 CASRLEVDTDTQYF
TRBV5-1 CASSSTYPEETQYF
TRBV11-3 CASSPPSGGWNEQFF
TRBV18 CASSPWEGANTGELFF
TRBV7-2 CASSLFRGNTIYF
TRBV28 CASSVSGRAKETQYF
TRBV12-3/TRBV12-4 CASSLDRGTSNQPQHF
TRBV20-1 CSARPPPGEVEAFF
TRBV7-3 CASSLVGADTGELFF
TRBV12-3/TRBV12-4 CASSPDTEAFF